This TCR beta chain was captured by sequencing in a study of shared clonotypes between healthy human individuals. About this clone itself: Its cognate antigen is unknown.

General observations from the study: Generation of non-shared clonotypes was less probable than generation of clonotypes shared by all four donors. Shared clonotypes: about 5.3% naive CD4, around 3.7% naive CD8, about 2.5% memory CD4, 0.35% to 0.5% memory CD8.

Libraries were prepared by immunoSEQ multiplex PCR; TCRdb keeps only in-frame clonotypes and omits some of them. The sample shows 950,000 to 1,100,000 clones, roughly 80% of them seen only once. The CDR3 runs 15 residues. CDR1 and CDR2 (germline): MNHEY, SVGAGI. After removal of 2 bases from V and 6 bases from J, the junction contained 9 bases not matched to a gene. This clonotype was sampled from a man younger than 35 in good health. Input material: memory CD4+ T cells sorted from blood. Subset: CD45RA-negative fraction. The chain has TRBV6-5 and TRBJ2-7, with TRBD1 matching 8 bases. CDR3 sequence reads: CASSYDRGQVFEQYF. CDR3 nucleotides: TGTGCCAGCAGTTACGATCGGGGACAGGTTTTCGAGCAGTACTTC.